Here is one T cell receptor (beta chain) with its context. The data derive from a study of blood T cell dynamics during melanoma immunotherapy. Looking at the study overall: Standard first-line treatment here was pembrolizumab or nivolumab plus ipilimumab in metastatic melanoma.

The germline V gene encodes CDR1 SGHNT and CDR2 YYREEE (reference sequence). The CDR3 length is 15 residues. After removal of 0 bases from V and 5 bases from J, the junction contained 6 bases not matched to a gene. Specified time point: pre-treatment baseline. Patients with prior systemic cancer treatment, concomitant immunosuppressants, or other active malignancies were excluded. Using immunoSEQ multiplex PCR, the repertoire was profiled, and TCRdb retains in-frame clones only, with some absent. The sample gives about 8,500 clones, about 80% of which show up once; less than 1.5% is in the top ten. V is TRBV5-4 and J is TRBJ2-5, with TRBD1 matching over 8 bases. The source is a human donor with melanoma. The sample in question was blood, obtained from a patient treated with checkpoint blockade. The CDR3 bases are TGTGCCAGCAGCTTGGCCCCAGGGGGCGGGGAGACCCAGTACTTC. Translation gives CASSLAPGGGETQYF. Looking up the rest from reference TRBV5-4 and TRBJ2-5 gives the full variable domain: ETGVTQSPTHLIKTRGQQVTLRCSSQSGHNTVSWYQQALGQGPQFIFQYYREEENGRGNFPPRFSGLQFPNYSSELNVNALELDDSALYLCASSLAPGGGETQYFGPGTRLLVL.